This TCR beta chain was found in a study of beta chain features in type 1 diabetes. Broader study findings: For TCRB rearrangement, an influence of HLA type remained unresolved here. Insertions at VDJ junctions were less frequent in type 1 diabetes patients. These patients also deleted more nucleotides at the same junctions.

This clone occurred a few times. The target antigen is unknown. Germline assignment: CDR1 MDHEN and CDR2 SYDVKM. This CDR3 is 15 amino acids long. CD45RO/CCR7/CD25/CD127/CD95/CD27 staining was used to isolate CD4+ naive, central memory, regulatory and stem cell-like memory cells by sorting. TCRB transcripts that were expressed got sequenced, as all of the isolated RNA had been reverse transcribed. Sequenced by immunoSEQ multiplex PCR; TCRdb stores in-frame clones only, minus some. The table records about 150,000 clones, about 51% of them present only once. The sample consisted of Tregs from blood. The sequence was obtained from a man between 18 and 35 years old in good health. The chain carries TRBV28 and TRBJ2-5; D perhaps matches TRBD1 (6 bases). The J call may be in error: the DNA end matches TRBJ2-7 better. DNA for the CDR3: TGTGCCAGCAGTTTTCCCGGACAGAAGTACTACGAGCAGTACTTC. Translation: CASSFPGQKYYEQYF.